The source of this T cell receptor (beta chain) is a study of T-cell memory formation after mild COVID-19. Notes on the study in general: Mainly in CM and EM were contracting CD4+ clones; CD8+ were in EMRA.

TCRdb independently ran MiXCR on the 5' RACE reads; one entry per CDR3 protein. The table shows a few hundred thousand distinct CDR3 sequences, with 15% to 20% occurring only once. As concerns this clonotype: Its antigen is currently unknown.

There are 15 residues in the CDR3. Trimming removed 6 bases from V and 1 base from J, with 15 bases in between. Per germline, CDR1 KGHSH and CDR2 LQKENI. Sequenced: PBMCs or a T cell subset sorted from them (not recorded which). V is TRBV18 and J is TRBJ2-5, with unresolved D. The source of this sequence is a man between 18 and 29 years old who had mild COVID-19 (a few samples of this study predate the infection). Cell type and time point are not known. CDR3 residues: CASSPVEALQETQYF. The CDR3 DNA is TGTGCCAGCTCCCCAGTAGAGGCACTCCAAGAGACCCAGTACTTC.